This T cell receptor beta chain originates from a study of T cell repertoires in cytomegalovirus infection. At the level of the study: It was the public TCR beta signatures that indicated both CMV infection and matching HLA type.

This clonotype was found many times. Its target is not known. TCRdb redid the calling of the reads with MiXCR, one entry per CDR3 protein. Found here are 290,000 or so distinct CDR3 sequences, approximately 10% of them singletons; the top ten hold around 2.4%. The CDR3 has 16 residues. V dropped 5 bases and J dropped 1; count of bases not matched to a gene: 6. In germline, CDR1 is SNHLY, CDR2 FYNNEI. General study findings and limits: Using cumulative public TCR beta family frequency, the authors identified those who carried CMV together with the relevant HLA. Predominance within the ex vivo response was attributable to HLA-C-restricted CMV-specific TCR beta clonotypes.

This clonotype was sampled from a human donor in good health (CMV status not recorded). Some clones in this sample may be carry-over from other donors' samples. V is TRBV2 and J is TRBJ2-2; 8 bases line up with TRBD2. Sequenced sample: PBMCs. CDR3 sequence (DNA): TGTGCCAGCAGTCCGGGGGGGTTAAGGAACACCGGGGAGCTGTTTTTT. Its translation is CASSPGGLRNTGELFF.